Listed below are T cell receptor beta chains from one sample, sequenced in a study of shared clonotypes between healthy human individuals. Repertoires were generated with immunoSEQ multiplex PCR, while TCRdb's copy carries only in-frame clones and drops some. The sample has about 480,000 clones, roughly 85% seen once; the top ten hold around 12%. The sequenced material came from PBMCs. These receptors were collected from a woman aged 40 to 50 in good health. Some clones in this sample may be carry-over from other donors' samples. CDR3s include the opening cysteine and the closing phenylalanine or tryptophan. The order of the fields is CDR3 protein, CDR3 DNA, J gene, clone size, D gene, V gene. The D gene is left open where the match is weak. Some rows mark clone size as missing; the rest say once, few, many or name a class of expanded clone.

cdr3_aa: CASSSSGSTEQFF; cdr3_nt: TGTGCCAGCAGCAGTAGCGGGAGCACTGAGCAGTTCTTC; j_call: TRBJ2-1; clone_size: few; d_call: TRBD2; v_call: TRBV7-3
cdr3_aa: CASSFQREGFEQYF; cdr3_nt: TGTGCCAGCAGTTTCCAGCGGGAGGGGTTCGAGCAGTACTTC; j_call: TRBJ2-7; clone_size: .; d_call: TRBD2; v_call: TRBV27
cdr3_aa: CATSRELAGTGVGTGELFF; cdr3_nt: TGTGCCACCAGCAGAGAACTAGCGGGAACTGGCGTGGGTACCGGGGAGCTGTTTTTT; j_call: TRBJ2-2; clone_size: .; d_call: TRBD2; v_call: TRBV15
cdr3_aa: CSVRLSMNTEAFF; cdr3_nt: TGCAGCGTCCGACTGAGTATGAACACTGAAGCTTTCTTT; j_call: TRBJ1-1; clone_size: .; d_call: .; v_call: TRBV29-1
cdr3_aa: CASSQEGSGTRTDTQYF; cdr3_nt: TGTGCCAGCAGCCAAGAGGGGTCGGGAACCCGCACAGATACGCAGTATTTT; j_call: TRBJ2-3; clone_size: .; d_call: .; v_call: TRBV4-2
cdr3_aa: CASSLKGGNIQYF; cdr3_nt: TGTGCCAGCAGCTTAAAGGGGGGAAACATTCAGTACTTC; j_call: TRBJ2-4; clone_size: .; d_call: .; v_call: TRBV7-3
cdr3_aa: CASSDSGTAYGYTF; cdr3_nt: TGTGCCAGCAGCGACTCCGGGACAGCCTATGGCTACACCTTC; j_call: TRBJ1-2; clone_size: .; d_call: TRBD1; v_call: TRBV5-4
cdr3_aa: CASSETLKLNGYTF; cdr3_nt: TGTGCCAGCAGTGAAACCCTCAAACTGAATGGCTACACCTTC; j_call: TRBJ1-2; clone_size: .; d_call: .; v_call: TRBV6-1
cdr3_aa: CAWSVGLAVVDEQFF; cdr3_nt: TGTGCCTGGAGTGTAGGACTAGCGGTAGTAGATGAGCAGTTCTTC; j_call: TRBJ2-1; clone_size: .; d_call: TRBD2; v_call: TRBV30
cdr3_aa: CASSSRLAGYTDTQYF; cdr3_nt: TGCGCCAGCAGCTCCCGACTAGCGGGGTACACAGATACGCAGTATTTT; j_call: TRBJ2-3; clone_size: .; d_call: TRBD2; v_call: TRBV5-1
cdr3_aa: CASSSGSRKNIQYF; cdr3_nt: TGTGCCAGCAGTTCGGGATCTAGGAAAAACATTCAGTACTTC; j_call: TRBJ2-4; clone_size: .; d_call: .; v_call: TRBV6-5
cdr3_aa: CASRDYNEQFF; cdr3_nt: TGTGCCAGCAGGGACTACAATGAGCAGTTCTTC; j_call: TRBJ2-1; clone_size: .; d_call: .; v_call: TRBV19
cdr3_aa: CARSMGTPGWTTNEKLFF; cdr3_nt: TGTGCCAGAAGCATGGGGACGCCGGGGTGGACAACTAATGAAAAACTGTTTTTT; j_call: TRBJ1-4; clone_size: .; d_call: .; v_call: TRBV5-3
cdr3_aa: CASTRLAGDANEQFF; cdr3_nt: TGTGCCAGTACCCGACTAGCGGGAGATGCGAATGAGCAGTTCTTC; j_call: TRBJ2-1; clone_size: .; d_call: TRBD2; v_call: TRBV19
cdr3_aa: CASIPSGSKTDEQFF; cdr3_nt: TGTGCCAGCATTCCTAGCGGAAGCAAGACGGATGAGCAGTTCTTC; j_call: TRBJ2-1; clone_size: .; d_call: TRBD2; v_call: TRBV6-5
cdr3_aa: CAISRTGIDTEAFF; cdr3_nt: TGTGCCATCAGTCGGACAGGGATTGACACTGAAGCTTTCTTT; j_call: TRBJ1-1; clone_size: few; d_call: TRBD1; v_call: TRBV10-3
cdr3_aa: CASSSQSLLYTIYF; cdr3_nt: TGTGCCAGCAGCTCCCAGTCCCTTTTGTACACCATATATTTT; j_call: TRBJ1-3; clone_size: .; d_call: .; v_call: TRBV11-1
cdr3_aa: CASNPAGNTEAFF; cdr3_nt: TGTGCCAGCAACCCTGCAGGAAACACTGAAGCTTTCTTT; j_call: TRBJ1-1; clone_size: many; d_call: .; v_call: TRBV6-6
cdr3_aa: CASSQEWGLSYEQYF; cdr3_nt: TGCGCCAGCAGCCAAGAGTGGGGTCTGTCCTACGAGCAGTACTTC; j_call: TRBJ2-7; clone_size: .; d_call: .; v_call: TRBV4-3
cdr3_aa: CASNLNYGQGETQYF; cdr3_nt: TGTGCCAGCAACCTCAACTACGGACAGGGGGAGACCCAGTACTTC; j_call: TRBJ2-5; clone_size: .; d_call: TRBD1; v_call: TRBV5-8
cdr3_aa: CASSLGGGSRETQYF; cdr3_nt: TGCGCCAGCAGCTTGGGGGGCGGGAGTAGAGAGACCCAGTACTTC; j_call: TRBJ2-5; clone_size: .; d_call: TRBD2; v_call: TRBV5-1
cdr3_aa: CASSLGFARTDTQYF; cdr3_nt: TGTGCCAGCAGCTTGGGGTTCGCACGCACAGATACGCAGTATTTT; j_call: TRBJ2-3; clone_size: .; d_call: .; v_call: TRBV11-2
cdr3_aa: CSVILAGGLASTDTQYF; cdr3_nt: TGCAGCGTCATACTAGCGGGAGGCTTAGCTAGCACAGATACGCAGTATTTT; j_call: TRBJ2-3; clone_size: few; d_call: TRBD2; v_call: TRBV29-1
cdr3_aa: CASSLGIAGGSYEQYF; cdr3_nt: TGTGCCAGCAGCCTGGGGATAGCGGGAGGCTCCTACGAGCAGTACTTC; j_call: TRBJ2-7; clone_size: .; d_call: TRBD2; v_call: TRBV5-6
cdr3_aa: CASSEAGSRREQYF; cdr3_nt: TGTGCCAGCAGTGAAGCTGGATCTCGGAGGGAGCAGTACTTC; j_call: TRBJ2-7; clone_size: once; d_call: .; v_call: TRBV6-1
cdr3_aa: CASTRDSENTEAFF; cdr3_nt: TGTGCCAGCACACGGGACAGCGAGAACACTGAAGCTTTCTTT; j_call: TRBJ1-1; clone_size: .; d_call: TRBD1; v_call: TRBV18
cdr3_aa: CASSLALSNNEQFF; cdr3_nt: TGCGCCAGCAGCTTGGCGTTGTCCAACAATGAGCAGTTCTTC; j_call: TRBJ2-1; clone_size: .; d_call: .; v_call: TRBV5-1
cdr3_aa: CASSPVATGEGEQFF; cdr3_nt: TGTGCCAGCAGTCCCGTTGCGACGGGAGAAGGCGAGCAGTTCTTC; j_call: TRBJ2-1; clone_size: .; d_call: .; v_call: TRBV7-7
cdr3_aa: CASSQPGQGWNEQFF; cdr3_nt: TGTGCCAGCAGTCAACCGGGACAGGGATGGAATGAGCAGTTCTTC; j_call: TRBJ2-1; clone_size: .; d_call: TRBD1; v_call: TRBV7-9
cdr3_aa: CASSLDGVETQYF; cdr3_nt: TGTGCCAGCAGCTTAGATGGGGTGGAGACCCAGTACTTC; j_call: TRBJ2-5; clone_size: few; d_call: .; v_call: TRBV11-2
cdr3_aa: CASSLGGWDTEAFF; cdr3_nt: TGTGCCAGCAGCTTAGGAGGGTGGGACACTGAAGCTTTCTTT; j_call: TRBJ1-1; clone_size: .; d_call: .; v_call: TRBV7-8
cdr3_aa: CASSQVVARTGRNEKLFF; cdr3_nt: TGCGCCAGCAGCCAAGTAGTGGCCAGGACAGGCAGGAATGAAAAACTGTTTTTT; j_call: TRBJ1-4; clone_size: .; d_call: TRBD1; v_call: TRBV4-1
cdr3_aa: CASSGQDTEAFF; cdr3_nt: TGTGCCAGCAGTGGGCAGGACACTGAAGCTTTCTTT; j_call: TRBJ1-1; clone_size: .; d_call: .; v_call: TRBV6-1
cdr3_aa: CASSPHRASGIGETQYF; cdr3_nt: TGTGCCAGTAGTCCGCACCGAGCTAGCGGGATCGGAGAGACCCAGTACTTC; j_call: TRBJ2-5; clone_size: .; d_call: TRBD2; v_call: TRBV19
cdr3_aa: CASSKDRTSEEQYF; cdr3_nt: TGTGCCAGCAGTAAAGACAGGACGTCAGAAGAGCAGTACTTC; j_call: TRBJ2-7; clone_size: .; d_call: .; v_call: TRBV6-1
cdr3_aa: CASSEWTGTKQETQYF; cdr3_nt: TGTGCCAGCAGCGAATGGACCGGGACTAAACAAGAGACCCAGTACTTC; j_call: TRBJ2-5; clone_size: .; d_call: TRBD2; v_call: TRBV11-2
cdr3_aa: CAWSVGGFVSEAFF; cdr3_nt: TGTGCCTGGAGTGTCGGAGGGTTCGTCTCTGAAGCTTTCTTT; j_call: TRBJ1-1; clone_size: .; d_call: .; v_call: TRBV30
cdr3_aa: CASSQVVRDTQYF; cdr3_nt: TGTGCCAGCAGCCAAGTGGTCAGGGATACGCAGTATTTT; j_call: TRBJ2-3; clone_size: .; d_call: .; v_call: TRBV14
cdr3_aa: CSVDGIGGGEQFF; cdr3_nt: TGCAGCGTTGATGGGATTGGGGGCGGTGAGCAGTTCTTC; j_call: TRBJ2-1; clone_size: .; d_call: .; v_call: TRBV29-1
cdr3_aa: CASTEGNYGYTF; cdr3_nt: TGTGCCAGTACGGAGGGAAACTATGGCTACACCTTC; j_call: TRBJ1-2; clone_size: .; d_call: .; v_call: TRBV19
cdr3_aa: CASSPTDGGYPLEGVTDTQYF; cdr3_nt: TGTGCCAGCAGCCCCACCGATGGGGGATATCCACTTGAGGGGGTAACAGATACGCAGTATTTT; j_call: TRBJ2-3; clone_size: .; d_call: .; v_call: TRBV9
cdr3_aa: CASSLHLSSSYNEQFF; cdr3_nt: TGTGCCAGCAGCTTACACCTATCCAGCTCCTACAATGAGCAGTTCTTC; j_call: TRBJ2-1; clone_size: .; d_call: .; v_call: TRBV7-8
cdr3_aa: CASSFKRGRPETQYF; cdr3_nt: TGTGCCAGCAGTTTTAAGAGGGGGCGCCCCGAGACCCAGTACTTC; j_call: TRBJ2-5; clone_size: .; d_call: TRBD1; v_call: TRBV28
cdr3_aa: CASSPNSYEQYF; cdr3_nt: TGTGCCAGCTCACCTAACAGCTACGAGCAGTACTTC; j_call: TRBJ2-7; clone_size: .; d_call: .; v_call: TRBV18
cdr3_aa: CASSLAATSTDTQYF; cdr3_nt: TGTGCCAGCAGCTTGGCGGCAACTAGCACAGATACGCAGTATTTT; j_call: TRBJ2-3; clone_size: once; d_call: .; v_call: TRBV5-4
cdr3_aa: CASSPAYQSSYEQYF; cdr3_nt: TGTGCCAGCAGCCCAGCGTACCAGAGCTCCTACGAGCAGTACTTC; j_call: TRBJ2-7; clone_size: few; d_call: .; v_call: TRBV4-2
cdr3_aa: CASSLSLAGAREQYF; cdr3_nt: TGTGCCAGCAGTTTATCGCTAGCGGGAGCCCGCGAGCAGTACTTC; j_call: TRBJ2-7; clone_size: .; d_call: TRBD2; v_call: TRBV27
cdr3_aa: CASTRDTAGVKLFF; cdr3_nt: TGTGCCAGCACCCGAGACACGGCTGGGGTAAAACTGTTTTTT; j_call: TRBJ1-4; clone_size: .; d_call: .; v_call: TRBV6-6
cdr3_aa: CASNHLGEVGAAFF; cdr3_nt: TGTGCCAGCAACCACCTCGGGGAAGTAGGGGCAGCTTTCTTT; j_call: TRBJ1-1; clone_size: .; d_call: .; v_call: TRBV7-2
cdr3_aa: CASSLQANTEAFF; cdr3_nt: TGTGCCAGCAGCTTGCAGGCGAACACTGAAGCTTTCTTT; j_call: TRBJ1-1; clone_size: .; d_call: .; v_call: TRBV9
cdr3_aa: CASTGGRLRSYNEQFF; cdr3_nt: TGTGCCAGTACAGGCGGGAGGCTCCGCTCCTACAATGAGCAGTTCTTC; j_call: TRBJ2-1; clone_size: .; d_call: TRBD2; v_call: TRBV19
cdr3_aa: CASSTNTGKVSQPQHF; cdr3_nt: TGTGCCAGTAGTACCAATACAGGGAAGGTTAGTCAGCCCCAGCATTTT; j_call: TRBJ1-5; clone_size: .; d_call: .; v_call: TRBV19
cdr3_aa: CASSLRGWYQETQYF; cdr3_nt: TGTGCCAGCAGTTTAAGAGGATGGTACCAAGAGACCCAGTACTTC; j_call: TRBJ2-5; clone_size: .; d_call: .; v_call: TRBV28
cdr3_aa: CASSLALVNTEAFF; cdr3_nt: TGTGCCAGCAGCTTAGCGCTGGTGAACACTGAAGCTTTCTTT; j_call: TRBJ1-1; clone_size: .; d_call: .; v_call: TRBV7-2
cdr3_aa: CASSTGLAGADTQYF; cdr3_nt: TGTGCCAGCAGTACCGGACTAGCGGGAGCAGATACGCAGTATTTT; j_call: TRBJ2-3; clone_size: .; d_call: TRBD2; v_call: TRBV27